This T cell receptor (beta chain) was identified during a study of blood T cell repertoires in COVID-19. Study information: Sample material is recorded as cDNA or gDNA derived from T cells, B-cell-depleted T cells, or PBMCs.

Some clones are missing from TCRdb's copy, which holds only in-frame ones; the method was immunoSEQ multiplex PCR. The top ten clones hold about an eighth of a sample with 150,000 or so clones, roughly 88% of them seen once. The J segment lost 3 bases and the V segment lost 2 bases, leaving 5 bases of the junction unmatched. CDR3 size: 15 residues. The V gene's germline CDR1 is LNHNV and CDR2 YYDKDF (reference sequence). Sequenced input: PBMCs or T cells enriched from blood (not recorded which). The chain carries TRBV15 and TRBJ2-3; 7 bases are a match to TRBD2. This sequence originates from a woman aged 55-69 years who had recovered from COVID-19. This CDR3 reads CATSRPGLGTDTQYF. The CDR3 coding sequence is TGTGCCACCAGCAGACCAGGACTAGGGACAGATACGCAGTATTTT.